Listed here is a single TCR beta chain. This table comes from immunoSEQ multiplex PCR, and its TCRdb copy is limited to in-frame clones, with some not included. The table lists 100,000 to 150,000 clones, about 93% of them singletons. The entry originates in a study of T cell responses to AZD1222 COVID-19 vaccine. CDR3 length equals 14 residues. Germline CDR1 reads GTSNPN; CDR2 reads SVGIG (reference sequence). Trimming removed 3 bases from V and 3 bases from J; junction bases left unmatched: 2. The sample was peripheral blood, taken on day 0 of AZD1222 vaccination. This chain links TRBV30 with TRBJ2-2, with TRBD1 matching 9 bases. The sequence was obtained from an adult in good health. The CDR3 sequence is CAWSGDRDTGELFF. CDR3 coding DNA: TGTGCCTGGAGCGGGGACAGGGACACCGGGGAGCTGTTTTTT.